The entry that follows covers one T cell receptor beta chain sequence. This entry is derived from a study of radiotherapy plus CTLA-4 blockade in lung cancer. Chemo-refractory metastatic non-small-cell lung cancer patients were treated with focal radiation plus CTLA-4 blockade with ipilimumab. Profiling relied on immunoSEQ multiplex PCR, and the TCRdb table lists in-frame clones only, not all of them. The table lists tens of thousands of clones, 80% to 90% of them singletons, with 4.8% in the top ten. Germline V gene sequence: CDR1 SNHLY, CDR2 FYNNEI. Trimming removed 5 bases at V and 1 base at J, with 5 bases between. The CDR3 contains 12 residues.

The sequencing used peripheral blood, collected from a patient treated with radiotherapy plus ipilimumab. The clonotype was recovered from a human donor with non-small cell lung cancer whose response to radiotherapy plus ipilimumab could not be evaluated. The chain joins TRBV2 to TRBJ1-1, with D uncertain. The CDR3 nucleotides read TGTGCCAGCAGTACGGGGAACACTGAAGCTTTCTTT. Protein sequence: CASSTGNTEAFF.